This T cell receptor (beta chain) was observed in a study of beta chain features in type 1 diabetes. Study results and caveats: When Type 1 diabetes patients were examined, their TCRB CDR3s proved moderately but significantly shorter in all four CD4+ subsets. More deletions and fewer insertions at VDJ junctions were seen in type 1 diabetes patients. Cells carrying high TCR expression could end up over-represented when cDNA is sequenced.

As regards this clone: Antigen specificity is unknown.

Germline trimming cut 1 base from V and 0 bases from J; bases unmatched to any gene: 3. CDR1 LNHNV and CDR2 YYDKDF come from the germline V gene (reference sequence). CDR3 length equals 15 residues. Expressed TCRB transcripts were sequenced because the isolated RNA had all been reverse transcribed beforehand. Produced via immunoSEQ multiplex PCR; TCRdb's table is partial and in-frame only. The table shows a few hundred thousand clones, with approximately 25% occurring only once. The chain has TRBV15 and TRBJ2-7; 7 bases line up with TRBD2. The sequenced sample consisted of naive CD4+ T cells from blood. This clonotype originated in a woman aged 30 to 39 with type 1 diabetes. In DNA form, the CDR3 reads TGTGCCACCAGCAGAGTAGGCGGGAGCTCCTACGAGCAGTACTTC. This encodes CATSRVGGSSYEQYF. Full variable domain (remainder filled in from reference TRBV15 and TRBJ2-7): DAMVIQNPRYQVTQFGKPVTLSCSQTLNHNVMYWYQQKSSQAPKLLFHYYDKDFNNEADTPDNFQSRRPNTSFCFLDIRSPGLGDTAMYLCATSRVGGSSYEQYFGPGTRLTVT.